Presented here are 29 T cell receptor beta chains from one specimen sequenced in a study of shared clonotypes between healthy human individuals. Sequenced by immunoSEQ multiplex PCR; TCRdb stores in-frame clones only, minus some. The sample contains roughly 700,000 clones, roughly 70% of which appear only once. Specimen: memory CD4+ T cells sorted from blood. The subset here: CD45RA-negative fraction. The receptors stem from a woman between 25 and 40 years old in good health.

The V gene is TRBV5-1, the J gene TRBJ1-2; D gene uncertain. Trimming shortened V by 4 bases and J by 7 bases, and 14 bases separated the two germline ends. This CDR3 is 13 amino acids long. Per the germline V gene, CDR1 is SGHRS and CDR2 is YFSETQ. The DNA of the CDR3 is TGCGCCAGCAGCGAGGGCCCTCGGGCTGGCTACACCTTC. Its translation: CASSEGPRAGYTF.

The V and J genes are TRBV7-7 and TRBJ2-3, with TRBD2 identical over 10 bases. The germline V gene has CDR1 SSHAT and CDR2 FNYEAQ (reference sequence). J lost 1 base, V lost 5 bases, and 9 bases had no gene match. The CDR3 spans 17 residues. CDR3 DNA: TGTGCCAGCAGCGCCCTAGTAGGGACTAGCGGCACAGATACGCAGTATTTT. Protein: CASSALVGTSGTDTQYF.

The table lists this clone with a few counts. This chain joins TRBV28 and TRBJ1-1; D uncertain. CDR3 size: 16 residues. Germline CDR1 MDHEN, CDR2 SYDVKM. V was cut by 7 bases and J by 1 base, with 19 bases left in between. CDR3 in DNA: TGTGCCAGCACCCAGCCTTATCCGCGGTCGAACACTGAAGCTTTCTTT. This sequence encodes CASTQPYPRSNTEAFF.

This chain connects TRBV6-5 to TRBJ1-2; D possibly corresponds to TRBD1 (6 bases). Trimming took off 5 bases at V and 4 bases at J, with 14 bases between the two ends. CDR1 is MNHEY, CDR2 SVGAGI, per germline. The CDR3 is 14 residues long. Here the CDR3 reads CASSVTGTSYGYTF. The CDR3 DNA follows: TGTGCCAGCAGTGTAACCGGGACAAGCTATGGCTACACCTTC.

The chain carries TRBV28 and TRBJ2-3; D uncertain. This CDR3 has 17 residues. Germline CDR1 is MDHEN and CDR2 is SYDVKM. V lost 0 bases to trimming and J lost 0 bases, with 13 bases between them. CDR3 sequence: CASSLWGGRRSTDTQYF. The CDR3 DNA reads as TGTGCCAGCAGTTTATGGGGCGGCCGCCGAAGCACAGATACGCAGTATTTT.

J is TRBJ2-7 and V is TRBV2; 10 nucleotides line up with TRBD1. The CDR3 totals 13 residues. Germline V lookup: CDR1 SNHLY, CDR2 FYNNEI. CDR3 sequence: CAATGTGVYEQYF. In nucleotides, the CDR3 is TGTGCAGCCACCGGGACAGGGGTCTACGAGCAGTACTTC.

This clone was recorded a few times. The V and J genes are TRBV11-2 and TRBJ2-1, with unresolved D. Per germline, CDR1 SGHAT and CDR2 FQNNGV. The CDR3 has 11 residues. V lost 5 bases to trimming and J lost 2 bases, with 1 base between them. This chain's CDR3 is CASSPYNEQFF. CDR3 nucleotides: TGTGCCAGCAGCCCCTACAATGAGCAGTTCTTC.

The rearrangement joins TRBV7-2 to TRBJ1-1; D gene uncertain. V lost 4 bases, J lost 1 base, and 7 bases lay in between. The CDR3 spans 13 residues. Germline-derived CDR1 and CDR2 are SGHTA and FQGNSA. The CDR3 sequence: CASSSIKNTEAFF. CDR3 DNA: TGTGCCAGCAGCTCCATCAAGAACACTGAAGCTTTCTTT.

The V and J genes are TRBV2 and TRBJ1-3; no clear D. With 7 bases removed from V and 0 bases from J, the gap between germline ends came to 4 bases. Germline-derived CDR1 and CDR2 are SNHLY and FYNNEI. The CDR3 length is 12 residues. The CDR3 loop is CASTLSGNTIYF. CDR3 nucleotides: TGTGCCAGCACCCTCTCTGGAAACACCATATATTTT. The variable domain in full, with the rest retrieved from reference TRBV2 and TRBJ1-3, is EPEVTQTPSHQVTQMGQEVILRCVPISNHLYFYWYRQILGQKVEFLVSFYNNEISEKSEIFDDQFSVERPDGSNFTLKIRSTKLEDSAMYFCASTLSGNTIYFGEGSWLTVV.

V gene TRBV6-1 combines with J gene TRBJ2-3, with a tentative D call TRBD2 (5 bases). Germline lookup yields CDR1 MNHNS and CDR2 SASEGT. The CDR3 is 15 residues long. The V end lost 6 bases, the J end lost 2 bases, and 15 bases lay between the germline ends. The CDR3 region has the DNA TGTGCCAGCAGCGACCTCGGGGAACCCACAGATACGCAGTATTTT. It specifies CASSDLGEPTDTQYF.

CDR3 residues: CASSELGPYEQYF. The CDR3 DNA reads TGCGCCAGCAGCGAATTGGGCCCTTACGAGCAGTACTTC. V usage is TRBV5-1 and J usage is TRBJ2-7; no firm D call. V lost 4 bases, J lost 4 bases, and 12 bases lay in between. CDR3 length: 13 residues. Germline-derived CDR1 and CDR2 are SGHRS and YFSETQ.

The chain carries TRBV5-1 and TRBJ2-2, with D hard to call. The CDR3 extends over 13 amino acids. The germline V and J ends were trimmed by 4 bases and 6 bases, with 10 bases remaining between them. Per germline, CDR1 SGHRS and CDR2 YFSETQ. CDR3 coding DNA: TGCGCCAGCAGCCTACCGGGTCCCGGGGAGCTGTTTTTT. Translating it yields CASSLPGPGELFF.

The rearrangement links TRBV11-2 to TRBJ2-2, with D uncertain. The CDR3 has 15 residues. Germline-derived CDR1 and CDR2 are SGHAT and FQNNGV. Between the trimmed V and J ends, which lost 1 base and 3 bases, there was a span of 9 bases. CDR3 DNA sequence: TGTGCCAGCAGCTTAGGCAACAGCTACACCGGGGAGCTGTTTTTT. Translation gives CASSLGNSYTGELFF.

This clone is a singleton in its sample. V gene TRBV6-5 combines with J gene TRBJ2-7; D is possibly TRBD1 (6 bases). V shed 0 bases and J shed 0 bases, with 12 bases lying between them. This CDR3 region has 16 residues. Germline V CDR1 and CDR2: MNHEY, SVGAGI. The CDR3 DNA reads as TGTGCCAGCAGTTACTCGGGGGCGGAGCTCTCCTACGAGCAGTACTTC. It codes for CASSYSGAELSYEQYF.

The chain couples TRBV21-1 to TRBJ2-5. TRBV21-1 is listed as a pseudogene. The CDR3 is 14 residues long. The CDR3 loop reads CASSFQRAQETQYF. CDR3 in DNA: TGTGCCAGCAGCTTCCAACGGGCCCAAGAGACCCAGTACTTC.

V and J are TRBV7-9 and TRBJ1-1; D is uncertain. V was trimmed by 2 bases and J by 1 base, leaving 11 bases between them. The CDR3 covers 15 residues. Germline V gives CDR1 SEHNR, CDR2 FQNEAQ (reference sequence). The chain's CDR3 is CASSLIGQENTEAFF. CDR3 DNA: TGTGCCAGCAGCTTAATCGGGCAGGAGAACACTGAAGCTTTCTTT.

The gene calls are TRBV2 and TRBJ1-1; D not certain. The V end lost 6 bases, the J end lost 0 bases, and 17 bases lay between the germline ends. This CDR3 is built from 16 residues. In germline, CDR1 is SNHLY, CDR2 FYNNEI. In DNA, the CDR3 is TGTGCCAGCAGGAGACTTACCTCGGGCGTGAACACTGAAGCTTTCTTT. Protein: CASRRLTSGVNTEAFF.

The chain couples TRBV7-9 to TRBJ2-3; 8 nucleotides align to TRBD1. There are 14 residues in the CDR3. The germline V gene encodes CDR1 SEHNR and CDR2 FQNEAQ (reference sequence). V trimming: 3 bases; J trimming: 8 bases; junction bases outside the gene matches: 7. The CDR3 sequence is CASSLGQGASTQYF. CDR3 DNA: TGTGCCAGCAGCTTGGGCCAGGGGGCAAGTACGCAGTATTTT.

The rearrangement uses TRBV29-1 and TRBJ2-7; 13 nucleotides align to TRBD2. Germline-derived CDR1 and CDR2 are SQVTM and ANQGSEA. V was pared by 5 bases and J by 3 bases, with 4 bases of the junction left unmatched. CDR3 length equals 14 residues. CDR3 sequence: CSVRTSGSRYEQYF. Here the CDR3 DNA reads TGCAGCGTTCGGACTAGCGGGAGCCGCTACGAGCAGTACTTC.

This chain connects TRBV29-1 to TRBJ2-7, with a possible D match to TRBD2 (5 bases). The CDR3 consists of 11 residues. V lost 6 bases and J 5 bases, leaving 11 bases between the germline ends. Germline CDR1 SQVTM, CDR2 ANQGSEA. The CDR3 DNA reads as TGCAGCGTCTTGCGGGTTAACGAGCAGTACTTC. Translated: CSVLRVNEQYF.

The rearrangement uses TRBV27 and TRBJ2-1; unclear D gene. Trimming left V 1 base short and J 9 bases short, with 10 bases between. This CDR3 region has 13 residues. In germline, CDR1 is MNHEY, CDR2 SMNVEV (reference sequence). The CDR3 DNA is TGTGCCAGCAGTTTATTGGCCACCGGTGAGCAGTTCTTC. Its translation: CASSLLATGEQFF.

Note on this clone: Since a far larger clone is one base different, this is likely a read error. The CDR3 DNA follows: TGTGCCAGCAATTTTTTGTCCTCTCTACCCTACGAGCAGTACTTC. Translated, it gives CASNFLSSLPYEQYF. J is TRBJ2-7 and V is TRBV6-5; D gene uncertain. The CDR3 totals 15 residues. In germline, CDR1 is MNHEY, CDR2 SVGAGI. Trimming cost V 7 bases and J 2 bases, with 18 bases left between them.

The chain recombines TRBV5-1 with TRBJ1-1; TRBD1 matches at 7 bases. The CDR3 covers 15 residues. The V gene end was trimmed by 4 bases and the J gene end by 1 base; junction bases not matched to a gene: 7. The V gene's germline CDR1 is SGHRS and CDR2 YFSETQ. DNA of the CDR3: TGCGCCAGCAGCACCCGACAGGGTCCGAACACTGAAGCTTTCTTT. Its translation is CASSTRQGPNTEAFF.

There are a few counts of this clone. The chain employs TRBV5-4 and TRBJ2-7, with D perhaps TRBD1 (5 bases). The CDR3 loop spans 12 amino acids. The germline gives CDR1 SGHNT, CDR2 YYREEE (reference sequence). The V end was cut by 5 bases, the J end by 5 bases, with 11 bases between. This CDR3 reads CASSADRNEQYF. The CDR3 coding sequence is TGTGCCAGCAGTGCCGACAGAAACGAGCAGTACTTC.

This rearrangement joins TRBV5-1 to TRBJ1-1; perhaps TRBD1 as D (5 bases). Germline-derived CDR1 and CDR2 are SGHRS and YFSETQ. The CDR3 consists of 14 residues. V lost 5 bases to trimming and J lost 3 bases, with 14 bases between them. In DNA, the CDR3 is TGCGCCAGCAGATCGGCCGGCAGGGACACTGAAGCTTTCTTT. Translation gives CASRSAGRDTEAFF.

V gene TRBV19 combines with J gene TRBJ2-1; 13 positions agree with TRBD2. With V trimmed by 9 bases and J by 4 bases, 6 bases remained unmatched. CDR1 is LNHDA and CDR2 is SQIVND in the germline V gene (reference sequence). This CDR3 spans 15 amino acids. The CDR3 nucleotides are TGTGCCAGCTCGTCGACTAGCGGGAGGTACAATGAGCAGTTCTTC. Protein sequence: CASSSTSGRYNEQFF.

This chain uses TRBV5-4 with TRBJ2-3; 14 nucleotides align to TRBD2. The CDR3 runs to 16 residues. After removal of 7 bases from V and 2 bases from J, the junction contained 6 bases not matched to a gene. CDR1 and CDR2 from the germline V gene are SGHNT and YYREEE (reference sequence). CDR3 sequence reads: CASPGTSGRVTDTQYF. CDR3 coding DNA: TGTGCCAGCCCCGGGACTAGCGGGAGAGTCACAGATACGCAGTATTTT.

The rearrangement joins TRBV30 to TRBJ2-2; the D gene is possibly TRBD1 (6 bases). Germline V gene lookup returns CDR1 GTSNPN and CDR2 SVGIG (reference sequence). The CDR3 totals 13 residues. The ends were cut back, 5 bases at V and 4 bases at J, with 11 bases in the middle. This CDR3 is CAWLDRSTGELFF. CDR3 bases: TGTGCCTGGCTCGACAGGAGCACCGGGGAGCTGTTTTTT.

This clone was detected once. CDR3 region: CASAQGVGLAGETQYF. The CDR3 DNA reads as TGTGCCAGCGCCCAGGGGGTGGGACTAGCGGGAGAGACCCAGTACTTC. The chain combines TRBV27 with TRBJ2-5, with 12 bases identical to TRBD2. The junction had 11 bases not matched to a gene; V was cut back by 8 bases and J by 4 bases. Germline V gene sequence: CDR1 MNHEY, CDR2 SMNVEV (reference sequence). This CDR3 spans 16 amino acids.